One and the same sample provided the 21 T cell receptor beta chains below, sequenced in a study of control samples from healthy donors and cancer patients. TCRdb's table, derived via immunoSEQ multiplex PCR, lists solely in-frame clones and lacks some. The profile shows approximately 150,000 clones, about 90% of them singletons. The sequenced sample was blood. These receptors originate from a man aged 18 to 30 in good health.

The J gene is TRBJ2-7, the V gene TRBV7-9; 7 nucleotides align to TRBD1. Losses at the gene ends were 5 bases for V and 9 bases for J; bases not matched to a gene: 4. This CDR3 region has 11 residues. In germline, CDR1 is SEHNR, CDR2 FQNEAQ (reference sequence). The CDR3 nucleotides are TGTGCCAGCAGCATGGGACAGCTGCAGTACTTC. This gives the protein CASSMGQLQYF.

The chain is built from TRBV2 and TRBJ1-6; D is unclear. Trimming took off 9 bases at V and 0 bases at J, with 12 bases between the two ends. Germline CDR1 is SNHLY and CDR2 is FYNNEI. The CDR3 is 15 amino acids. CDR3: CASNRESSYNSPLHF. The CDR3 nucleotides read TGTGCCAGTAATAGGGAGAGCTCCTATAATTCACCCCTCCACTTT. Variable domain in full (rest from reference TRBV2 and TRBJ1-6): EPEVTQTPSHQVTQMGQEVILRCVPISNHLYFYWYRQILGQKVEFLVSFYNNEISEKSEIFDDQFSVERPDGSNFTLKIRSTKLEDSAMYFCASNRESSYNSPLHFGNGTRLTVT.

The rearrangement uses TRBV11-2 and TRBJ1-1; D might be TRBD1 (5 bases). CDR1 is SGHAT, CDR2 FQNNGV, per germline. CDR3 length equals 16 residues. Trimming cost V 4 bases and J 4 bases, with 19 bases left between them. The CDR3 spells CASSSIPRGGSTEAFF. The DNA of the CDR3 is TGTGCCAGCAGCTCCATTCCGAGGGGAGGTAGCACTGAAGCTTTCTTT.

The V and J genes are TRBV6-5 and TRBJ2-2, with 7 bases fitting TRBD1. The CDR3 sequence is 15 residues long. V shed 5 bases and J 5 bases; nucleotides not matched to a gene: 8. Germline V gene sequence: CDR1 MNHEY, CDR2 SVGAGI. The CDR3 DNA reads TGTGCCAGCAGTCCGACTGGGACAGAAACCGGGGAGCTGTTTTTT. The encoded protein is CASSPTGTETGELFF.

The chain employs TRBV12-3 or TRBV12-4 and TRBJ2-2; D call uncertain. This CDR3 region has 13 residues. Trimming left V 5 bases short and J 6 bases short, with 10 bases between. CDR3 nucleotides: TGTGCCAGCAGTCCCCGGGCTTCCGGGGAGCTGTTTTTT. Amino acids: CASSPRASGELFF.

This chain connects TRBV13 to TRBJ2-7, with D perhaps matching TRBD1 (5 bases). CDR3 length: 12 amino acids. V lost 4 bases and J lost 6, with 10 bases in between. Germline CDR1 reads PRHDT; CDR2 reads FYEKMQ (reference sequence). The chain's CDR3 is CASSSQGSEQYF. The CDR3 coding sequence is TGTGCCAGCAGCTCCCAGGGATCCGAGCAGTACTTC.

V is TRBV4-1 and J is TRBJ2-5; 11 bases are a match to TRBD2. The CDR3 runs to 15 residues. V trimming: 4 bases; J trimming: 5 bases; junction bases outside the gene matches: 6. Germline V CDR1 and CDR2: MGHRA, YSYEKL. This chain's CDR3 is CASSLLAGVLETQYF. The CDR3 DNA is TGCGCCAGCAGCCTACTAGCGGGGGTTTTGGAGACCCAGTACTTC.

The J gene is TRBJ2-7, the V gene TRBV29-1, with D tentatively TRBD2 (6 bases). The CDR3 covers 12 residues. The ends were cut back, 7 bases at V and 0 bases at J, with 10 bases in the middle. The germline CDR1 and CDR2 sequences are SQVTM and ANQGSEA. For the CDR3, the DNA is TGCAGCGCTGCGGGGCCCTCCTACGAGCAGTACTTC. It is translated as CSAAGPSYEQYF.

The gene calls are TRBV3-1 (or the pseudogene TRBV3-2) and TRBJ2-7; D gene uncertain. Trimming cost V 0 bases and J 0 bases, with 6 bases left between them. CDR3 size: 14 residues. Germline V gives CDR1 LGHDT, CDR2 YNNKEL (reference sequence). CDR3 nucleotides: TGTGCCAGCAGCCAAGAACAGCTCTCCTACGAGCAGTACTTC. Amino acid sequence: CASSQEQLSYEQYF.

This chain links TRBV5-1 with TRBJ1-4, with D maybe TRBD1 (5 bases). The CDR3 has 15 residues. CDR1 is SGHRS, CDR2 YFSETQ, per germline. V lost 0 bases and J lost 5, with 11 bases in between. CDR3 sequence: CASSLVGGFNEKLFF. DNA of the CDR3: TGCGCCAGCAGCTTGGTTGGGGGATTCAATGAAAAACTGTTTTTT.

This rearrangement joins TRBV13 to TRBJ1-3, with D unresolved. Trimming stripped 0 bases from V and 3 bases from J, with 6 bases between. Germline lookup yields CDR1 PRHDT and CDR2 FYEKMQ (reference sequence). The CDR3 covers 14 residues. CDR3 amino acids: CASSLGLIGNTIYF. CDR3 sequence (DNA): TGTGCCAGCAGCTTAGGACTGATTGGAAACACCATATATTTT.

CDR3 loop: CASSKEGQPQHF. The DNA for the CDR3 is TGTGCCAGTAGTAAAGAGGGTCAGCCCCAGCATTTT. The rearrangement joins TRBV19 to TRBJ1-5; no clear D. Trimming took 4 bases from V and 6 from J, leaving 7 bases between them. Germline CDR1 and CDR2: LNHDA and SQIVND (reference sequence). CDR3 size: 12 residues.

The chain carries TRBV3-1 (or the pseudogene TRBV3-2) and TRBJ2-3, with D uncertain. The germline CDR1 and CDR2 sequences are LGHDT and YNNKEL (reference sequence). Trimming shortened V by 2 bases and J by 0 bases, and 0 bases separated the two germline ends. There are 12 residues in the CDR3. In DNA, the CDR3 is TGTGCCAGCAGCCAAAGCACAGATACGCAGTATTTT. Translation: CASSQSTDTQYF.

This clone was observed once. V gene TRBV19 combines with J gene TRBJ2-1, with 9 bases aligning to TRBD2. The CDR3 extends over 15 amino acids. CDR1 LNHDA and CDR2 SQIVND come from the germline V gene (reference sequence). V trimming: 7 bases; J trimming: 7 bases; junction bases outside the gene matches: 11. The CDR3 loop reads CASTPRRGGRNEQFF. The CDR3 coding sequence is TGTGCCAGTACCCCCCGGCGGGGGGGCAGAAATGAGCAGTTCTTC.

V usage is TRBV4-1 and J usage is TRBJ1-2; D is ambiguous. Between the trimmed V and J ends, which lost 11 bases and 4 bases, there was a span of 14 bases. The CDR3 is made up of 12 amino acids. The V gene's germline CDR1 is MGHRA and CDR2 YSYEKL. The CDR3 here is CASRGESYGYTF. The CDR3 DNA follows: TGCGCCTCCCGGGGTGAAAGCTATGGCTACACCTTC.

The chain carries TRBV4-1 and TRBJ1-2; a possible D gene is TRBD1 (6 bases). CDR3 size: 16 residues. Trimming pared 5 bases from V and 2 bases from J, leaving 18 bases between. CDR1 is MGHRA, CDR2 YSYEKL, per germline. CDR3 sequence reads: CASSEVWGATNYGYTF. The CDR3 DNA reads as TGCGCCAGCAGCGAAGTCTGGGGGGCGACCAACTATGGCTACACCTTC.

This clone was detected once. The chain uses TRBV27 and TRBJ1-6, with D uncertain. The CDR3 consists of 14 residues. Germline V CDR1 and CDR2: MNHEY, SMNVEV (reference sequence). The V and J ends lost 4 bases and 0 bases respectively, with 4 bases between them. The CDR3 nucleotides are TGTGCCAGCAGTTGGAACTCCTATAATTCACCCCTCCACTTT. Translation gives CASSWNSYNSPLHF.

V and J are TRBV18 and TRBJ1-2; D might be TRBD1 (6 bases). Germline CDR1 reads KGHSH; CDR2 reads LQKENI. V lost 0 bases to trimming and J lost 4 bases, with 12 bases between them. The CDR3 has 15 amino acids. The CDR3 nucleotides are TGTGCCAGCTCACCACCGTACGGGGGCAGCTATGGCTACACCTTC. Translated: CASSPPYGGSYGYTF.

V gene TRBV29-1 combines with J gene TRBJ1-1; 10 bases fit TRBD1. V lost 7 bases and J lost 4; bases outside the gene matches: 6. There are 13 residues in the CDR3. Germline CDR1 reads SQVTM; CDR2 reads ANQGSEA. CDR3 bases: TGCAGCGCAGGACAGGGGGTGGGCACTGAAGCTTTCTTT. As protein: CSAGQGVGTEAFF.

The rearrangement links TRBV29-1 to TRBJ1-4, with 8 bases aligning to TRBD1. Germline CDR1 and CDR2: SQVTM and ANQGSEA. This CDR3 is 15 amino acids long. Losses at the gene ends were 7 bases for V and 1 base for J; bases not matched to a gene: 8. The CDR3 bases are TGCAGCGCCGGGGTACAGGGGGGAACTAATGAAAAACTGTTTTTT. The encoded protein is CSAGVQGGTNEKLFF.

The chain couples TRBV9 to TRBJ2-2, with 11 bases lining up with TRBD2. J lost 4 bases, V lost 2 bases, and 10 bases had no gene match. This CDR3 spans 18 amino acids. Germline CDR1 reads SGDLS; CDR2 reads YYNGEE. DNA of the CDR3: TGTGCCAGCAGCGTGGGAGTAGCGGGGGGGCCGGGCACCGGGGAGCTGTTTTTT. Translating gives CASSVGVAGGPGTGELFF.